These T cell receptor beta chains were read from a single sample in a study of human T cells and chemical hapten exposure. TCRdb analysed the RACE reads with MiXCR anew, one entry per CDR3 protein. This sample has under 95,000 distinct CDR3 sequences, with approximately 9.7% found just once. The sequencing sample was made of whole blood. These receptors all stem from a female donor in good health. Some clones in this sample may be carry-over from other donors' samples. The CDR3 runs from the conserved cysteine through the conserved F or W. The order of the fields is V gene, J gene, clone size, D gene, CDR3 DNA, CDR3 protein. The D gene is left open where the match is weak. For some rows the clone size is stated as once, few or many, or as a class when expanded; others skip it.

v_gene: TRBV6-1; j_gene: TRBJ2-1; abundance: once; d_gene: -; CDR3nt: TGTGCCAGCACAATGGAAGGGGAGTCAGCCTACAATGAGCAGTTCTTC; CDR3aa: CASTMEGESAYNEQFF
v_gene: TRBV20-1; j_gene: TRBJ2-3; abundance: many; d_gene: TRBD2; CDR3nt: TGCAGTGCAGGGGGAAGGTTGAGCGGGAGGGCGGCGGATACGCAGTATTTT; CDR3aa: CSAGGRLSGRAADTQYF
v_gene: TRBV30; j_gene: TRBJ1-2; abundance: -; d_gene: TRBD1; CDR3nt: TGTGCCTGGAGTCCGGGACAGCACTATGGCTACACCTTC; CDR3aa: CAWSPGQHYGYTF
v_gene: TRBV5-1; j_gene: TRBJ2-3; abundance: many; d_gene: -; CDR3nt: TGCGCCAGCAGCTTTACAACAGGCACAGATACGCAGTATTTT; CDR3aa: CASSFTTGTDTQYF
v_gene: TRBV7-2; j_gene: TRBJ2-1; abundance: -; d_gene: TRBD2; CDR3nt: TGTGCCAGCAGCCGACAAAGCGGGGGCTCCTACAATGAGCAGTTCTTC; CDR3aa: CASSRQSGGSYNEQFF
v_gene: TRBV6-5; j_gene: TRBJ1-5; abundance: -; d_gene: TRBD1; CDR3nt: TGTGCCAGCAGTTACGACAGGGGGTATCAGCCCCAGCATTTT; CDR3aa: CASSYDRGYQPQHF
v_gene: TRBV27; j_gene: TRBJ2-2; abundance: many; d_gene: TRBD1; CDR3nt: TGTGCCAGCAAAAATGGACAGGGGGCTACCGGGGAGCTGTTTTTT; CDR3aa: CASKNGQGATGELFF
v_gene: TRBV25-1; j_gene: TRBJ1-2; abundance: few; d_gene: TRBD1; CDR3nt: TGTGCCAGCAGCGCGGGGAGGGCAGGGGGTGGCTACACCTTC; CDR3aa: CASSAGRAGGGYTF
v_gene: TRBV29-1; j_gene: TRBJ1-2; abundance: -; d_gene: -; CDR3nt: TGCAGCGTTGTAACAGGACCCTATGGCTACACCTTC; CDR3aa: CSVVTGPYGYTF
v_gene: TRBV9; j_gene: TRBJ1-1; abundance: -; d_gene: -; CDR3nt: TGTGCCAGCAGCGTAGCTGCGGCCGAAGTGAGTACTGAAGCTTTCTTT; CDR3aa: CASSVAAAEVSTEAFF
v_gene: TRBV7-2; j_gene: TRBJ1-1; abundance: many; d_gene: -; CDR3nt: TGTGCCAGCAGCCCCCAGAGGGGGGGGGAAGCTTTCTTT; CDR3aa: CASSPQRGGEAFF
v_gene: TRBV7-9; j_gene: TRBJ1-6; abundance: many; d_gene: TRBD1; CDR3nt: TGTGCCAGCAGCTCCCAGGGGACAGCCCCGAATTCACCCCTCCACTTT; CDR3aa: CASSSQGTAPNSPLHF
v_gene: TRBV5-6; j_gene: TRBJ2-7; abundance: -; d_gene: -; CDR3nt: TGTGCCAGCAACACCGTAGGGACGGCCTCCAACGAGCAGTACTTC; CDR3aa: CASNTVGTASNEQYF
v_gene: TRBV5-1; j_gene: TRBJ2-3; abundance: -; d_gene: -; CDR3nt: TGCGCCAGCAGCATTACTGATCCTAGCACAGATACGCAGTATTTT; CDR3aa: CASSITDPSTDTQYF
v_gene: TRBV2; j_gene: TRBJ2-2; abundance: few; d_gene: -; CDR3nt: TGTGCCAGCAGTGCGCGGCCAGGCACCGGGGAGCTGTTTTTT; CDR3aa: CASSARPGTGELFF
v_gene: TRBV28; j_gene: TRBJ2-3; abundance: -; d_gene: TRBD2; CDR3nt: TGTGCCAGCAGGCTAGCGGGAGGCGGCGGCACAGATACGCAGTATTTT; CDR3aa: CASRLAGGGGTDTQYF
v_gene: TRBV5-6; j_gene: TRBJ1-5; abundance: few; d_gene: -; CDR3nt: TGTGCCAGCAGCTTCTGGGGGCGGAGGAATCAGCCCCAGCATTTT; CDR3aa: CASSFWGRRNQPQHF
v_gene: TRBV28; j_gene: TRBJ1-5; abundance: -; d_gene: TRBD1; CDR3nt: TGTGCCAGCAGTGTGCTGACAGGGTATCAGCCCCAGCATTTT; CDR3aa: CASSVLTGYQPQHF
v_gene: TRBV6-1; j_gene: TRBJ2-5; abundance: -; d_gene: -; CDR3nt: TGTGCCAGCAGTGAGGCGGGGGCGTACCAAGAGACCCAGTACTTC; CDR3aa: CASSEAGAYQETQYF
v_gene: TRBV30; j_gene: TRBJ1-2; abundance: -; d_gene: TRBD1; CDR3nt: TGTGCCTGGGTTACAGGGGGCCTAAACTACTATGGCTACACCTTC; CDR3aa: CAWVTGGLNYYGYTF
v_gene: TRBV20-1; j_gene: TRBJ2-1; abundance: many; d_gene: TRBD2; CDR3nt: TGCAGTGCTATCGCAGCGGGGCTCAACAATGAGCAGTTCTTC; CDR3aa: CSAIAAGLNNEQFF
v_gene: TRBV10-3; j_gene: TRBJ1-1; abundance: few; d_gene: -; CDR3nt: TGTGCCATCAGTGACGGGGGTGAAGCTTTCTTT; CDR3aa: CAISDGGEAFF
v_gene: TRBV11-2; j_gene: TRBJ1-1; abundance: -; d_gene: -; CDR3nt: TGTGCCAGCAGCTGGCTGGCAGGGGTATACAACACTGAAGCTTTCTTT; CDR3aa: CASSWLAGVYNTEAFF
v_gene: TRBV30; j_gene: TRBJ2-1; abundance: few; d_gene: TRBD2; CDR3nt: TGTGCCTGGGACCGACTAGCTTACAATGAGCAGTTCTTC; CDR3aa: CAWDRLAYNEQFF
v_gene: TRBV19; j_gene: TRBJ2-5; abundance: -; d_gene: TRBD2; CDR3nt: TGTGCCAGTAGTAGTGCCGGGACTAGAATCCAAGAGACCCAGTACTTC; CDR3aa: CASSSAGTRIQETQYF
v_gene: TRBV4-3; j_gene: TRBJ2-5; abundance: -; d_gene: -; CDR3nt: TGCGCCAGCAGCCAAGCCGGGGGGCTGGGAGAGACCCAGTACTTC; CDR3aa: CASSQAGGLGETQYF
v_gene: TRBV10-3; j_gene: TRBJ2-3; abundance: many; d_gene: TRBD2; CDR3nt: TGTGCCATCAGTGAGGGTCTAGCGGGAAGTAAAGATACGCAGTATTTT; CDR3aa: CAISEGLAGSKDTQYF
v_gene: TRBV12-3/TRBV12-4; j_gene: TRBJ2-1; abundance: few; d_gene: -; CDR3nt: TGTGCCAGCACCCACCCGGGGACCGGGGGCAATGAGCAGTTCTTC; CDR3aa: CASTHPGTGGNEQFF
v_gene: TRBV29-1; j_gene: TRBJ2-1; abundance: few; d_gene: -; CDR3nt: TGCAGCGTTGTGCAGGGGTCTGAGCAGTTCTTC; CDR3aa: CSVVQGSEQFF
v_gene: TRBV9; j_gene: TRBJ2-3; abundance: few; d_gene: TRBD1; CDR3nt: TGTGCCAGCAGCATAGGACAGGGCACAGATACGCAGTATTTT; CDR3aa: CASSIGQGTDTQYF
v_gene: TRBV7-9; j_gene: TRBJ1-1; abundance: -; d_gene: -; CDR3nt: TGTGCCAGCAGCATTCCGGGCCCTGAAGCTTTCTTT; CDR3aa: CASSIPGPEAFF
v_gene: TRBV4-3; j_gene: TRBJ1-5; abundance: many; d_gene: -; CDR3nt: TGCGCCAGCAGCCAAAGCGAGAGGGAGCCCCAGCATTTT; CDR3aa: CASSQSEREPQHF
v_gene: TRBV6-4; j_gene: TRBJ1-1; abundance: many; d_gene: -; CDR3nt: TGTGCCAGCAGTCCCCGTAACAGGGTACTTGAAGCTTTCTTT; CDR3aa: CASSPRNRVLEAFF
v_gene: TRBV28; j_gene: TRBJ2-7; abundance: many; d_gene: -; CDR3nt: TGTGCCAGCAGTTCCGCTCCGGGGAGCGGGTCCTACGAGCAGTACTTC; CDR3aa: CASSSAPGSGSYEQYF
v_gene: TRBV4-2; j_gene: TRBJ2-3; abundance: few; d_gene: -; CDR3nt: TGTGCCAGCAGCCAAGGGGAGACCACAGATACGCAGTATTTT; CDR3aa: CASSQGETTDTQYF
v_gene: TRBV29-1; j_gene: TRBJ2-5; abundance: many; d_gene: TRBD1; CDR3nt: TGCAGCGTTGATCAGACAGGGGGCCGTCAGACCCAGTACTTC; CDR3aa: CSVDQTGGRQTQYF